This entry lists 10 T cell receptor beta chains sequenced from one sample in a study of CD8 T cells in ankylosing spondylitis. One entry per CDR3 protein, called by TCRdb with MiXCR from the 5' RACE reads. The sample has 36,000 or so distinct CDR3 sequences; 5.5% to 7.5% are singletons. The sequencing sample was made of blood, either unsorted or a sorted T cell fraction (not recorded which). The source of these receptors is a male donor with ankylosing spondylitis or in good health (not recorded which).

Ten or more counts support this clonotype. V and J are TRBV4-3 and TRBJ2-3; 11 nucleotides line up with TRBD2. CDR1 is LGHNA, CDR2 YSLEER, per germline. The J segment lost 6 bases and the V segment lost 0 bases, leaving 5 bases of the junction unmatched. The CDR3 loop spans 16 amino acids. CDR3 protein: CASSQDLAGGKDTQYF. The CDR3 nucleotides are TGCGCCAGCAGCCAAGATCTAGCGGGGGGAAAGGATACGCAGTATTTT.

This clonotype was counted ten times or more. The chain has TRBV7-9 and TRBJ2-2, with D unresolved. Deletions cut 2 bases from V and 5 bases from J, with 6 bases between. CDR1 and CDR2 from the germline V gene are SEHNR and FQNEAQ (reference sequence). The CDR3 has 13 residues. The CDR3 sequence is CASSLFLTGELFF. CDR3 sequence (DNA): TGTGCCAGCAGCTTATTTCTGACCGGGGAGCTGTTTTTT.

This clonotype occurred many times. The V gene is TRBV5-5, the J gene TRBJ1-4; D may be TRBD1 (6 bases). Germline V gene data show CDR1 as SGHKS and CDR2 as YYEKEE (reference sequence). The V end was cut by 5 bases, the J end by 8 bases, with 16 bases between. The CDR3 extends over 14 amino acids. For the CDR3, the DNA is TGTGCCAGCAGTACAGGGCCCATAGGCGAAAAACTGTTTTTT. It yields the protein CASSTGPIGEKLFF.

This clonotype was recorded many times. The J gene is TRBJ2-1, the V gene TRBV20-1; no definite D call. The CDR3 covers 12 residues. V lost 6 bases to trimming and J lost 7 bases, with 13 bases between them. The germline V gene has CDR1 DFQATT and CDR2 SNEGSKA (reference sequence). The CDR3 sequence is CSALRTDNEQFF. The CDR3 nucleotides read TGCAGTGCACTGAGGACCGATAATGAGCAGTTCTTC.

This clonotype was recorded many times. V and J are TRBV2 and TRBJ2-4; 7 nucleotides align to TRBD2. This CDR3 is built from 17 residues. After removal of 8 bases from V and 1 base from J, the junction contained 14 bases not matched to a gene. The germline V gene has CDR1 SNHLY and CDR2 FYNNEI. The CDR3 reads CASESGREYGAKNIQYF. CDR3 coding DNA: TGTGCCAGCGAGTCGGGGCGGGAGTACGGGGCCAAAAACATTCAGTACTTC.

This clonotype was found many times. The genes are TRBV7-2 and TRBJ2-3, with TRBD1 identical over 7 bases. The germline V gene has CDR1 SGHTA and CDR2 FQGNSA. J was trimmed by 2 bases and V by 5 bases; bases with no gene match: 4. The CDR3 contains 14 residues. The DNA of the CDR3 is TGTGCCAGCAGCAGGGACAGCCTCACAGATACGCAGTATTTT. It yields the protein CASSRDSLTDTQYF.

This clonotype was detected many times. The rearrangement uses TRBV10-3 and TRBJ1-1, with 8 bases matching TRBD1. The V and J ends lost 2 bases and 2 bases, in that order; junction bases with no gene match: 7. This CDR3 is 16 amino acids long. CDR1 is ENHRY, CDR2 SYGVKD, per germline. CDR3 nucleotide sequence: TGTGCCATCAGTGAGGATCCAGGGGGCGTTAACACTGAAGCTTTCTTT. It translates to CAISEDPGGVNTEAFF.

This clonotype was detected many times. This sequence joins TRBV29-1 and TRBJ2-3; D unresolved. The CDR3 length is 13 residues. Germline loops: CDR1 SQVTM, CDR2 ANQGSEA. Trimming removed 1 base at V and 1 base at J, with 6 bases between. CDR3 sequence (DNA): TGCAGCGTTGAAGTAATCGGCACAGATACGCAGTATTTT. It yields the protein CSVEVIGTDTQYF.

This clonotype came up many times. In nucleotides, the CDR3 is TGTGCCAGCAGCTTTTATGGCAGGGGCTATGGCTACACCTTC. Its translation: CASSFYGRGYGYTF. V and J are TRBV7-9 and TRBJ1-2; TRBD1 might be the D (6 bases). Trimming pared 3 bases from V and 4 bases from J, leaving 12 bases between. The CDR3 length is 14 residues. Germline-derived CDR1 and CDR2 are SEHNR and FQNEAQ (reference sequence).

Ten or more counts support this clonotype. This rearrangement joins TRBV29-1 to TRBJ2-5, with 9 bases matching TRBD2. Germline lookup yields CDR1 SQVTM and CDR2 ANQGSEA. After removal of 8 bases from V and 2 bases from J, the junction contained 12 bases not matched to a gene. The CDR3 sequence is 15 residues long. This CDR3 reads CSFREGTSRQETQYF. DNA of the CDR3: TGCAGCTTTAGAGAGGGGACTAGCCGGCAAGAGACCCAGTACTTC.